Following are 26 T cell receptor beta chains from one sample sequenced in a study of neoadjuvant nivolumab and ipilimumab in lung cancer. TCRdb keeps only in-frame clones here, not all; method: immunoSEQ multiplex PCR. In the table there are about 7,300 clones, 85% to 90% of which are singletons. Sequenced here: tumor tissue, sampled after neoadjuvant nivolumab, alone or with ipilimumab, at or shortly before surgery. The receptors originated from an adult with non-small cell lung cancer.

V and J are TRBV6-1 and TRBJ2-1; tentatively, D is TRBD1 or TRBD2 (6 bases each). The CDR3 is 16 residues long. Per the germline V gene, CDR1 is MNHNS and CDR2 is SASEGT. The ends were cut back, 2 bases at V and 9 bases at J, with 20 bases in the middle. This CDR3 reads CASSEYEGGLNLEQFF. CDR3 nucleotide sequence: TGTGCCAGCAGTGAATACGAGGGGGGCCTTAACCTTGAGCAGTTCTTC.

This chain links TRBV6-1 with TRBJ1-3; 7 positions match TRBD1. Germline V gene data show CDR1 as MNHNS and CDR2 as SASEGT. This CDR3 region has 15 residues. J was trimmed by 3 bases and V by 4 bases; bases with no gene match: 6. The CDR3 nucleotides are TGTGCCAGCAGTGCCTACAGGGGCTTTGGAAACACCATATATTTT. This codes for CASSAYRGFGNTIYF.

The rearrangement joins TRBV5-1 to TRBJ2-5; 9 bases agree with TRBD1. This CDR3 contains 14 residues. The V segment lost 4 bases and the J segment 4 bases; nucleotides outside the gene matches: 5. Germline loops: CDR1 SGHRS, CDR2 YFSETQ. CDR3 protein: CASSMTGGGETQYF. CDR3 bases: TGCGCCAGCAGCATGACAGGGGGGGGAGAGACCCAGTACTTC. Together with reference TRBV5-1 and TRBJ2-5, the CDR3 gives the full variable domain: KAGVTQTPRYLIKTRGQQVTLSCSPISGHRSVSWYQQTPGQGLQFLFEYFSETQRNKGNFPGRFSGRQFSNSRSEMNVSTLELGDSALYLCASSMTGGGETQYFGPGTRLLVL.

V usage is TRBV6-5 and J usage is TRBJ1-2; TRBD1 is a possible D gene (5 bases). The CDR3 is 14 amino acids. V was cut by 5 bases and J by 4 bases, with 14 bases left in between. Looked up from germline, CDR1 is MNHEY and CDR2 is SVGAGI. CDR3 sequence: CASSRSTASYGYTF. The DNA for the CDR3 is TGTGCCAGCAGTCGCTCGACAGCATCCTATGGCTACACCTTC.

The rearrangement uses TRBV6-1 and TRBJ1-4, with TRBD1 as a possible D gene (6 bases). The V and J ends lost 7 bases and 8 bases respectively, with 17 bases between them. The germline gives CDR1 MNHNS, CDR2 SASEGT. CDR3 size: 14 residues. The CDR3 nucleotides are TGTGCCAGCACCCCTATGGGGGCGGGGGAAAAACTGTTTTTT. Translated: CASTPMGAGEKLFF.

The chain couples TRBV5-1 to TRBJ2-7; maybe TRBD2 (5 bases). Germline values: CDR1 SGHRS, CDR2 YFSETQ. The CDR3 loop spans 12 amino acids. Trimming stripped 4 bases from V and 6 bases from J, with 11 bases between. CDR3 protein: CASSRRGFEQYF. The CDR3 nucleotides are TGCGCCAGCAGCCGCCGAGGGTTCGAGCAGTACTTC.

This sequence joins TRBV6-5 and TRBJ2-7; no clear D gene. Germline CDR1 reads MNHEY; CDR2 reads SVGAGI. This CDR3 region has 16 residues. V lost 0 bases, J lost 7 bases, and 19 bases lay in between. CDR3 sequence (DNA): TGTGCCAGCAGTTACTCGGGCCTGAGTGTTTATGCTGAGCAGTACTTC. Protein: CASSYSGLSVYAEQYF.

The chain links TRBV7-8 to TRBJ1-2; D is undetermined. Between the trimmed V and J ends, which lost 2 bases and 8 bases, there was a span of 12 bases. The CDR3 consists of 13 residues. Germline loops: CDR1 SGHVS, CDR2 FQNEAQ. CDR3 in DNA: TGTGCCAGCAGCTTATTTAGTCGCGAGGGCTACACCTTC. This sequence encodes CASSLFSREGYTF.

The chain couples TRBV10-3 to TRBJ2-5, with D hard to call. With 0 bases removed from V and 5 bases from J, the gap between germline ends came to 10 bases. Germline V lookup: CDR1 ENHRY, CDR2 SYGVKD. The CDR3 sequence is 14 residues long. DNA for the CDR3: TGTGCCATCAGTGAGTCGAATTTTGGGGAGACCCAGTACTTC. It is translated as CAISESNFGETQYF.

The chain carries TRBV5-1 and TRBJ2-7; possibly TRBD1 or TRBD2 for D (5 bases each). Germline-derived CDR1 and CDR2 are SGHRS and YFSETQ. Trimming stripped 0 bases from V and 0 bases from J, with 13 bases between. The CDR3 runs 16 residues. The CDR3 bases are TGCGCCAGCAGCTTGGCCGGGACCGCGAGCTCCTACGAGCAGTACTTC. It codes for CASSLAGTASSYEQYF.

J is TRBJ2-5 and V is TRBV5-1; 9 positions match TRBD1. The germline gives CDR1 SGHRS, CDR2 YFSETQ. The ends lost 0 bases at V and 4 bases at J; junction bases unmatched: 4. The CDR3 sequence is 15 residues long. In DNA, the CDR3 is TGCGCCAGCAGCTTGGGGGACAGGGTGCGAGAGACCCAGTACTTC. This sequence encodes CASSLGDRVRETQYF. Using reference TRBV5-1 and TRBJ2-5 for the parts outside the CDR3, the full variable domain is KAGVTQTPRYLIKTRGQQVTLSCSPISGHRSVSWYQQTPGQGLQFLFEYFSETQRNKGNFPGRFSGRQFSNSRSEMNVSTLELGDSALYLCASSLGDRVRETQYFGPGTRLLVL.

The chain links TRBV5-1 to TRBJ1-3, with TRBD1 matching 8 bases. The J segment lost 2 bases and the V segment lost 0 bases, leaving 4 bases of the junction unmatched. The CDR3 totals 16 residues. CDR1 SGHRS and CDR2 YFSETQ come from the germline V gene. Here the CDR3 reads CASSLAGQGTGNTIYF. The CDR3 nucleotides read TGCGCCAGCAGCTTGGCCGGACAGGGAACTGGAAACACCATATATTTT.

The chain combines TRBV10-3 with TRBJ2-7; D remains ambiguous. Trimming shortened V by 6 bases and J by 0 bases, and 12 bases separated the two germline ends. The V gene's germline CDR1 is ENHRY and CDR2 SYGVKD. The CDR3 length is 14 residues. CDR3 DNA: TGTGCCATCAGAAGGACGGCAACCTCCTACGAGCAGTACTTC. Its translation: CAIRRTATSYEQYF.

This clone was picked up one time. The rearrangement joins TRBV6-1 to TRBJ1-1, with no clear D. Germline CDR1 MNHNS, CDR2 SASEGT. Trimming removed 4 bases at V and 0 bases at J, with 9 bases between. The CDR3 totals 14 residues. CDR3 sequence: CASSGWDLNTEAFF. The CDR3 coding sequence is TGTGCCAGCAGTGGATGGGATCTGAACACTGAAGCTTTCTTT.

The V gene is TRBV30, the J gene TRBJ2-7; D is possibly TRBD1 or TRBD2 (5 bases each). Germline V gene sequence: CDR1 GTSNPN, CDR2 SVGIG (reference sequence). The CDR3 consists of 13 residues. The germline V and J ends were trimmed by 2 bases and 2 bases, with 10 bases remaining between them. CDR3: CAWSSGGAYEQYF. In DNA, the CDR3 is TGTGCCTGGAGTAGTGGGGGAGCCTACGAGCAGTACTTC.

The chain uses TRBV5-4 and TRBJ2-3, with a possible D match to TRBD2 (6 bases). The CDR3 contains 16 residues. The V gene lost 2 bases and the J gene lost 7 bases, with 20 bases spanning the gap. Germline CDR1 SGHNT, CDR2 YYREEE (reference sequence). The CDR3 protein is CASSLWAGPWFHTQYF. The DNA for the CDR3 is TGTGCCAGCAGCTTATGGGCGGGACCCTGGTTTCATACGCAGTATTTT.

V is TRBV6-1 and J is TRBJ1-6; D might be TRBD1 (5 bases). The CDR3 length is 16 residues. Germline-derived CDR1 and CDR2 are MNHNS and SASEGT. Trimming took 4 bases from V and 3 from J, leaving 13 bases between them. This CDR3 reads CASSANDRVYNSPLHF. DNA for the CDR3: TGTGCCAGCAGTGCAAACGACAGAGTCTATAATTCACCCCTCCACTTT.

The chain combines TRBV5-1 with TRBJ2-1; D remains unclear. The CDR3 has 11 residues. CDR1 is SGHRS, CDR2 YFSETQ, per germline. V gave up 6 bases and J gave up 13 bases, with 14 bases separating them. The CDR3 reads CASKGSGPQFF. Written as DNA, the CDR3 is TGCGCCAGCAAAGGCTCCGGCCCACAGTTCTTC.

As DNA, the CDR3 is TGTGCCAGCAGTGAAGCTACGGTTACGCAGTATTTT. The encoded protein is CASSEATVTQYF. This chain uses TRBV2 with TRBJ2-3; no definite D call. The CDR3 is 12 residues long. Germline CDR1 and CDR2: SNHLY and FYNNEI. The ends were cut back, 0 bases at V and 8 bases at J, with 6 bases in the middle.

The CDR3 spells CASRDGGRSNEKLFF. DNA of the CDR3: TGTGCCAGTAGGGACGGGGGAAGGTCTAATGAAAAACTGTTTTTT. This chain uses TRBV19 with TRBJ1-4; D may be TRBD1 (5 bases). Trimming removed 6 bases at V and 3 bases at J, with 14 bases between. The CDR3 totals 15 residues. The V gene's germline CDR1 is LNHDA and CDR2 SQIVND (reference sequence).

V usage is TRBV29-1 and J usage is TRBJ1-2; 9 bases match TRBD1. In germline, CDR1 is SQVTM, CDR2 ANQGSEA. CDR3 length equals 15 residues. With V trimmed by 5 bases and J by 4 bases, 11 bases remained unmatched. The CDR3 DNA is TGCAGCGTTAGAGTAGCGGGACAGGGCGGCTATGGCTACACCTTC. Translation: CSVRVAGQGGYGYTF. The entire variable domain, with the rest obtained from reference TRBV29-1 and TRBJ1-2, is as follows: SAVISQKPSRDICQRGTSLTIQCQVDSQVTMMFWYRQQPGQSLTLIATANQGSEATYESGFVIDKFPISRPNLTFSTLTVSNMSPEDSSIYLCSVRVAGQGGYGYTFGSGTRLTVV.

The genes are TRBV7-9 and TRBJ2-5, with a possible D match to TRBD1 (7 bases). The V and J ends lost 5 bases and 2 bases respectively, with 21 bases between them. Per the germline V gene, CDR1 is SEHNR and CDR2 is FQNEAQ (reference sequence). The length of the CDR3 is 17 residues. This chain's CDR3 is CASSQLLSGGRQETQYF. DNA of the CDR3: TGTGCCAGCAGCCAGCTCTTGTCAGGGGGGAGACAAGAGACCCAGTACTTC.

CDR3 DNA sequence: TGTGCCAGCAGTGTGTATCAAACCTACGAGCAGTACTTC. This translates into CASSVYQTYEQYF. This rearrangement joins TRBV2 to TRBJ2-7; D ambiguous. Per germline, CDR1 SNHLY and CDR2 FYNNEI. The length of the CDR3 is 13 residues. V shed 4 bases and J shed 2 bases, with 9 bases lying between them.

V gene TRBV4-2 combines with J gene TRBJ1-3; weak D call: TRBD1 (5 bases). V lost 4 bases and J 11 bases, leaving 21 bases between the germline ends. Germline-derived CDR1 and CDR2 are LGHNA and YNFKEQ. This CDR3 is built from 15 residues. CDR3 DNA: TGTGCCAGCAGCCCTGAGAGCAGGGTACCCCTCCCCATATATTTT. It is translated as CASSPESRVPLPIYF.

The chain links TRBV11-3 to TRBJ2-2; 7 bases fit TRBD2. There are 14 residues in the CDR3. Germline lookup yields CDR1 SGHNT and CDR2 YENEEA. Germline trimming cut 5 bases from V and 7 bases from J; bases unmatched to any gene: 7. CDR3 in amino acids: CASSQGLGGGELFF. The CDR3 nucleotides read TGTGCCAGCAGCCAAGGACTAGGCGGCGGGGAGCTGTTTTTT.

The rearrangement links TRBV4-1 to TRBJ1-5, with TRBD1 as a possible D gene (5 bases). The CDR3 spans 16 residues. CDR1 is MGHRA and CDR2 is YSYEKL in the germline V gene. V gave up 5 bases and J gave up 6 bases, with 20 bases separating them. The CDR3 here is CASSLEAGREGQPQHF. CDR3 nucleotide sequence: TGCGCCAGCAGCTTAGAAGCTGGCAGGGAGGGTCAGCCCCAGCATTTT.